This T cell receptor beta chain was captured in a study of T cells in Graves' hyperthyroidism and ophthalmopathy. Regarding the study as a whole: Most clonotypes expanded in thyroid above 0.001 were likewise present in blood. The model foresaw ophthalmopathy a median around 6 months prior to onset.

Amplified regions were TCR beta CDR3 sequences from RNA transcripts. HTBI primers drove first-round RT-PCR of the TCR CDR3. TCRdb re-analysed the multiplex PCR reads in MiXCR, keeping a single row per CDR3 protein. The table records 300,000 or so distinct CDR3 sequences, approximately 18% of them present only once. Germline loops: CDR1 SNHLY, CDR2 FYNNEI. V was shortened by 8 bases and J by 4 bases, with 9 bases between the two germline ends. The CDR3 is 13 amino acids. Thyroid ultrasound, orbital computed tomography, clinical symptoms, and serum thyroxine and TRAb underpinned diagnoses. Using 10 ml of fresh peripheral blood, PBMCs were prepared. Points on this clonotype: The antigen is unknown.

This chain links TRBV2 with TRBJ2-6, with D perhaps matching TRBD2 (5 bases). The source material was blood. The sequence was collected from a woman aged 45 to 65 with Graves' hyperthyroidism. CDR3 sequence reads: CASRRSGANVLTF. DNA of the CDR3: TGTGCCAGCCGGAGGTCCGGGGCCAACGTCCTGACTTTC.